The present TCR beta chain was sequenced within a study of OX40 agonist ivuxolimab in advanced cancers. For the study in its entirety: Ivuxolimab was a fully human IgG2 agonistic monoclonal antibody targeting the costimulatory receptor OX40 (CD134). Intravenous ivuxolimab was administered to patients every 2 weeks at six dose levels: 0.01, 0.1, 0.3, 1.5, 3 and 10 mg/kg. Of the 50 to 55 dose-escalation patients, hepatocellular carcinoma was present in about 19, melanoma in approximately 15, renal cell carcinoma in 9 and head and neck cancer in 9. In the dose-escalation cohort, more than 80% of patients were male, and the mean age was roughly 56 years with a range of roughly 23 to 79. Prior anti-PD-1, anti-PD-L1 or anti-CTLA-4 therapy was permitted, and checkpoint inhibitors had been received by 40% to 50% of dose-escalation patients. Three dose-escalation patients achieved partial responses, one with hepatocellular carcinoma and two with cutaneous melanoma. The purpose of peripheral TCRbeta sequencing was to test whether ivuxolimab changed TCR sequence diversity and led to clonal T-cell expansion. The monotherapy dose-escalation portion (N of about 50 patients) of the phase I ivuxolimab trial is reported in the paper. Broader findings and caveats from the paper: At doses of 0.1 to 3.0 mg/kg, clonal expansion of both CD4+ and CD8+ T cells in blood was seen between baseline and week 6. Which antigens the clonally expanded peripheral T cells were specific for was not determined. Low levels of normalized T-cell clonal expansion were also seen in some nonresponding patients. In the 0.1-3.0 mg/kg groups, partial responders were among the patients with the lowest normalized peripheral clonal expansion, particularly in CD8+ T cells. After ivuxolimab, CD8+ T cells had more expanded clones than CD4+ T cells on average.

Note on this clone: The antigen this receptor binds is unknown. Base qualities are not recorded, but no much larger clone differs from it by a single base.

Patients with a history of autoimmune disease or receiving systemic immunosuppression were excluded from the trial. Peripheral blood for TCR sequencing was collected from all dose cohorts at baseline, on cycle 4 day 1, and on cycle 7 day 1. Samples were obtained from an open-label, multicenter, first-in-human phase I dose-escalation trial of ivuxolimab. The trial enrolled adults with locally advanced or metastatic head and neck squamous cell, hepatocellular, melanoma or renal cell carcinoma. CD4+ and CD8+ T cells were sorted separately from peripheral blood before TCR sequencing. Genomic DNA was extracted from sorted cells for sequencing of the TCRbeta CDR3 region. TCRbeta CDR3 regions were sequenced using the immunoSEQ Assay. TCRdb's version of the immuneACCESS table is confined to in-frame rearrangements and falls short of the full clone set. An unresolved V gene accounts for under half of the shortfall where checked; the remainder is of unknown origin. Recorded for this sample are about 80,000 clones; roughly nine tenths of them occurred a single time. About an eighth of the sample belongs to the ten largest clones.

CDR1 is given as LNHDA and CDR2 as SQIVND, both from the germline V gene (reference sequence). The CDR3, cysteine through phenylalanine, is 14 amino acids long. The DNA shown is the 42-base CDR3, in frame from base 1. The sequencing used CD4+ or CD8+ T cells sorted from blood, collected in a trial of the OX40 agonist ivuxolimab. The sequence was obtained from an adult with an advanced solid tumor such as melanoma, head and neck, liver or kidney cancer. Recombination joined TRBV19 with TRBJ2-5, with a weak D call of TRBD2 (5 bases match). Matching the DNA end better, TRBJ2-7 makes the J call doubtful. The CDR3 amino acid sequence is: CASLGSRNSYEQYF. The DNA sequence reads TGTGCCAGCCTAGGGAGCAGGAACTCCTACGAGCAGTACTTC.